The 21 T cell receptor beta chains listed next were all sequenced from one sample in a study of blood T cells in healthy people across ages. Combining a sample-barcoded 5' primer with a J-beta primer mix, a second PCR ran for roughly 7 to 12 cycles. TCRdb passed the 5' RACE reads through MiXCR, listing each CDR3 protein once. The sample records some 700,000 distinct CDR3 sequences, approximately 22% being singletons. Material: blood. These receptors originate from a man in his sixties or seventies in good health.

This chain joins TRBV12-3 or TRBV12-4 and TRBJ2-7; 9 nucleotides match TRBD1. The CDR3 is made up of 14 amino acids. Losses at the gene ends were 8 bases for V and 5 bases for J; bases not matched to a gene: 10. The CDR3 bases are TGTGCCAGCCTGTTCCGGGACAGGGAGGACGAGCAGTACTTC. Translated, it gives CASLFRDREDEQYF.

The chain has TRBV20-1 and TRBJ2-2; unclear D gene. Trimming took off 6 bases at V and 7 bases at J, with 15 bases between the two ends. The CDR3 is 13 amino acids. Looked up from germline, CDR1 is DFQATT and CDR2 is SNEGSKA (reference sequence). CDR3 residues: CSATDGWVGELFF. The CDR3 coding sequence is TGCAGTGCCACCGATGGGTGGGTCGGGGAGCTGTTTTTT.

The V call is TRBV7-7, the J call TRBJ2-1; 15 bases agree with TRBD2. The germline V gene encodes CDR1 SSHAT and CDR2 FNYEAQ (reference sequence). This CDR3 is 15 amino acids long. J lost 9 bases, V lost 5 bases, and 5 bases had no gene match. CDR3: CASSPGLAGGTEQFF. In DNA, the CDR3 is TGTGCCAGCAGCCCCGGACTAGCGGGGGGGACTGAGCAGTTCTTC. Together with reference TRBV7-7 and TRBJ2-1, the CDR3 gives the full variable domain: GAGVSQSPRYKVTKRGQDVTLRCDPISSHATLYWYQQALGQGPEFLTYFNYEAQPDKSGLPSDRFSAERPEGSISTLTIQRTEQRDSAMYRCASSPGLAGGTEQFFGPGTRLTVL.

V usage is TRBV7-2 and J usage is TRBJ1-5; tentative D call: TRBD1 (5 bases). The CDR3 has 16 residues. Germline loops: CDR1 SGHTA, CDR2 FQGNSA. The V end lost 2 bases, the J end lost 4 bases, and 15 bases lay between the germline ends. The CDR3: CASSLKAGSGNQPQHF. CDR3 DNA sequence: TGTGCCAGCAGCTTAAAGGCAGGTTCAGGGAATCAGCCCCAGCATTTT.

This chain connects TRBV5-1 to TRBJ2-5, with 14 bases fitting TRBD2. V trimming: 4 bases; J trimming: 2 bases; junction bases outside the gene matches: 4. The CDR3 extends over 16 amino acids. Germline V CDR1 and CDR2: SGHRS, YFSETQ. CDR3 in amino acids: CASSTGLAGVQETQYF. The CDR3 bases are TGCGCCAGCAGCACGGGACTAGCGGGAGTTCAAGAGACCCAGTACTTC.

This clonotype showed up just a few times. The chain joins TRBV24-1 to TRBJ2-4, with D tentatively TRBD1 (5 bases). This CDR3 contains 11 residues. Germline values: CDR1 KGHDR, CDR2 SFDVKD. With 2 bases removed from V and 11 bases from J, the gap between germline ends came to 6 bases. CDR3 in DNA: TGTGCCACCAGTGATTCGACAGTTCAGTACTTC. Protein sequence: CATSDSTVQYF.

The V call is TRBV11-1, the J call TRBJ2-5, with 10 bases that match TRBD2. The assigned J gene may be wrong: the sequence end matches TRBJ2-1 better. The germline V gene has CDR1 SGHAT and CDR2 FQDESV (reference sequence). This CDR3 spans 15 amino acids. The CDR3 region has the DNA TGTGCCAGCAGCCGTTCAGCGGGGGGGCCTGGGGAGCAGTTCTTC. This sequence encodes CASSRSAGGPGEQFF.

This clonotype was counted only a few times. The rearrangement uses TRBV5-1 and TRBJ1-2, with 7 bases lining up with TRBD1. Germline CDR1 SGHRS, CDR2 YFSETQ. V was pared by 4 bases and J by 4 bases, with 10 bases of the junction left unmatched. This CDR3 contains 15 residues. The CDR3 sequence: CASSPGTDGVYGYTF. In DNA, the CDR3 is TGCGCCAGCAGCCCGGGGACAGATGGAGTCTATGGCTACACCTTC.

A remark on this clonotype: Compared with germline, one end of the junction differs, possibly owing to a read error. The chain combines TRBV7-6 with TRBJ2-5, with D unclear. The germline V gene has CDR1 SGHVS and CDR2 FNYEAQ. This CDR3 is 14 amino acids long. DNA of the CDR3: TGTGCCAGCAGCTTAGTAACAGCCCAAGAGGCCCAGTACTTC. This gives the protein CASSLVTAQEAQYF.

A few counts support this clonotype. The V and J genes are TRBV12-3 or TRBV12-4 and TRBJ2-1; 8 bases map to TRBD2. This CDR3 spans 16 amino acids. Unmatched junction bases numbered 7, after V lost 3 bases and J lost 3 bases. CDR3 residues: CASSLHSGDLYNEQFF. The CDR3 DNA reads as TGTGCCAGCAGTTTGCATAGCGGGGACCTCTACAATGAGCAGTTCTTC.

The chain carries TRBV24-1 and TRBJ2-5, with D perhaps given as TRBD1 or TRBD2 (5 bases each). The V end was cut by 1 base, the J end by 4 bases, with 12 bases between. Per the germline V gene, CDR1 is KGHDR and CDR2 is SFDVKD. This CDR3 has 15 residues. The CDR3 loop is CATSDFGGTLETQYF. The CDR3 DNA is TGTGCCACCAGTGATTTTGGGGGAACCCTAGAGACCCAGTACTTC.

CDR3 loop: CASSRETALNTEAFF. Here the CDR3 DNA reads TGCGCCAGCAGCAGAGAGACAGCTCTGAACACTGAAGCTTTCTTT. The chain has TRBV5-1 and TRBJ1-1; a possible D gene is TRBD1 (5 bases). The germline gives CDR1 SGHRS, CDR2 YFSETQ. The CDR3 sequence is 15 residues long. Trimming removed 4 bases from V and 0 bases from J, with 13 bases in between.

This clonotype was picked up a small number of times. The V and J genes are TRBV12-3 or TRBV12-4 and TRBJ1-6; TRBD1 agrees at 9 bases. The CDR3 spans 18 residues. The J segment lost 8 bases and the V segment lost 3 bases, leaving 14 bases of the junction unmatched. The CDR3 sequence is CASSFIRTRDRAHSPLHF. CDR3 sequence (DNA): TGTGCCAGCAGTTTCATCCGCACCCGGGACAGGGCCCATTCACCCCTCCACTTT.

This clonotype was seen a few times. This chain links TRBV7-8 with TRBJ2-5; 12 nucleotides match TRBD2. Matching the DNA end better, TRBJ2-7 makes the J call doubtful. Per germline, CDR1 SGHVS and CDR2 FQNEAQ. The CDR3 is made up of 15 amino acids. As DNA, the CDR3 is TGTGCCAGCAGCCTAGCGGGAGGGCTATTGTACGAGCAGTACGTC. This sequence encodes CASSLAGGLLYEQYV.

The J gene is TRBJ2-1, the V gene TRBV10-3; D not resolved. V lost 2 bases and J 6 bases, leaving 2 bases between the germline ends. Per germline, CDR1 ENHRY and CDR2 SYGVKD. CDR3 size: 11 residues. CDR3 nucleotide sequence: TGTGCCATCAGTGAGATCAATGAGCAGTTCTTC. Its protein product is CAISEINEQFF.

V and J are TRBV7-2 and TRBJ1-5, with TRBD1 matching 8 bases. Trimming removed 0 bases from V and 5 bases from J; junction bases left unmatched: 3. The CDR3 has 15 residues. CDR1 SGHTA and CDR2 FQGNSA come from the germline V gene. The CDR3 loop reads CASSLATGAHQPQHF. Here the CDR3 DNA reads TGTGCCAGCAGCTTAGCGACAGGGGCACATCAGCCCCAGCATTTT.

The CDR3 DNA is TGCAGCGTTGCAGGGGGCGCGGGGAACACTGAAGCTTTCTTT. Translated, it gives CSVAGGAGNTEAFF. The V call is TRBV29-1, the J call TRBJ1-1; TRBD1 matches 8 bases. Looked up from germline, CDR1 is SQVTM and CDR2 is ANQGSEA. There are 14 residues in the CDR3. V lost 4 bases to trimming and J lost 1 base; unmatched junction nucleotides: 5.

V is TRBV25-1 and J is TRBJ1-5; tentative D call: TRBD1 (6 bases). CDR3 length: 17 amino acids. The germline V and J ends were trimmed by 1 base and 8 bases, with 21 bases remaining between them. The germline V gene has CDR1 MGHDK and CDR2 SYGVNS. The DNA for the CDR3 is TGTGCCAGCAGTGAATTCGGCGGTGGGGGCTGGAGTGAGCCCCAGCATTTT. As protein: CASSEFGGGGWSEPQHF.

This rearrangement joins TRBV5-5 to TRBJ2-7, with TRBD1 matching 7 bases. This CDR3 comprises 15 residues. V dropped 1 base and J dropped 9; count of bases not matched to a gene: 13. CDR1 and CDR2 from the germline V gene are SGHKS and YYEKEE (reference sequence). Here the CDR3 reads CASSLLGTAYDGQYF. DNA for the CDR3: TGTGCCAGCAGCTTGTTAGGGACAGCCTACGATGGGCAGTACTTC.

CDR3 DNA: TGTGCCAGCCTACCTGGTGTCGGAGAGACCCAGTACTTC. Protein: CASLPGVGETQYF. This chain links TRBV18 with TRBJ2-5, with D unresolved. V was shortened by 8 bases and J by 4 bases, with 14 bases between the two germline ends. This CDR3 is built from 13 residues. From germline, CDR1 is KGHSH and CDR2 LQKENI. Complete variable domain (other parts from reference TRBV18 and TRBJ2-5): NAGVMQNPRHLVRRRGQEARLRCSPMKGHSHVYWYRQLPEEGLKFMVYLQKENIIDESGMPKERFSAEFPKEGPSILRIQQVVRGDSAAYFCASLPGVGETQYFGPGTRLLVL.

The chain is built from TRBV7-2 and TRBJ1-5; no reliable D call. There are 15 residues in the CDR3. Per the germline V gene, CDR1 is SGHTA and CDR2 is FQGNSA. Trimming took off 1 base at V and 2 bases at J, with 9 bases between the two ends. DNA of the CDR3: TGTGCCAGCAGCTTAGACGGGTCCGGCAATCAGCCCCAGCATTTT. Protein product: CASSLDGSGNQPQHF.